This T cell receptor (beta chain) was captured by sequencing in a study of PD-1 blockade in classical Hodgkin lymphoma. Study findings and constraints: Possible causes of repertoire differences, disease activity or prior therapy, remain undefined.

Profiling relied on immunoSEQ multiplex PCR, and the TCRdb table lists in-frame clones only, not all of them. The sample includes around 65,000 clones, roughly nine tenths of them seen just once. This clone was observed a single time. What it binds is unknown. Trimming removed 8 bases from V and 2 bases from J, with 12 bases in between. The germline V gene has CDR1 MNHNS and CDR2 SASEGT. This CDR3 is 13 amino acids long. After autologous stem cell transplantation all patients relapsed, and prior brentuximab vedotin exposure differed between cohorts. Patients' outcomes at their best amounted to complete response, partial response or progressive disease.

V is TRBV6-1 and J is TRBJ1-1; no clear D gene. This receptor was taken from a human donor with classical Hodgkin lymphoma. The sample consisted of peripheral blood mononuclear cells (PBMCs), taken at baseline. This chain's CDR3 is CASGLKGNTEAFF. In DNA form, the CDR3 reads TGTGCCAGCGGGTTGAAGGGCAACACTGAAGCTTTCTTT.